The 13 T cell receptor beta chains below were found in one sample sequenced in a study of T-cell reconstitution after alpha-beta-depleted transplantation in children. TCRbeta library preparation incorporated unique molecular identifiers. TCRdb passed the PCR reads through MiXCR, listing each CDR3 protein once. The data show 450,000 to 600,000 distinct CDR3 sequences, with roughly 18% seen just once and 2.5% to 3.5% held by the top ten. Material: PBMCs from the stem cell graft donor, obtained from the stem cell graft. These receptors came from a human donor who donated a stem cell graft to a child with acute lymphoblastic leukemia.

The CDR3: CASSEIGSNQPQHF. In DNA form, the CDR3 reads TGTGCCAGCAGTGAAATTGGTAGCAATCAGCCCCAGCATTTT. J is TRBJ1-5 and V is TRBV2; D is unresolved. Germline lookup yields CDR1 SNHLY and CDR2 FYNNEI. The V and J ends lost 2 bases and 0 bases respectively, with 5 bases between them. This CDR3 region has 14 residues.

The table lists this clonotype with a few counts. V usage is TRBV2 and J usage is TRBJ2-2; TRBD2 might be the D (5 bases). Germline CDR1 is SNHLY and CDR2 is FYNNEI. CDR3 length: 14 residues. V lost 5 bases, J lost 3 bases, and 10 bases lay in between. CDR3: CASSPADDTGELFF. CDR3 nucleotides: TGTGCCAGCAGTCCAGCGGATGACACCGGGGAGCTGTTTTTT.

Worth noting for this clonotype: An end of the junction differs from the germline gene, which may be a read error. The chain recombines TRBV5-1 with TRBJ1-2; TRBD1 matches at 7 bases. The length of the CDR3 is 13 residues. Germline V CDR1 and CDR2: SGHRS, YFSETQ. The CDR3 loop reads CASSLGQGYGYAF. The CDR3 region has the DNA TGCGCCAGCAGCTTGGGACAGGGCTATGGCTACGCCTTC.

This rearrangement joins TRBV10-3 to TRBJ2-1, with TRBD2 matching 7 bases. V dropped 1 base and J dropped 3; count of bases not matched to a gene: 3. The CDR3 sequence is 15 residues long. Germline V gene data show CDR1 as ENHRY and CDR2 as SYGVKD. The CDR3 loop is CAISELAGVYNEQFF. Written as DNA, the CDR3 is TGTGCCATCAGTGAGTTGGCGGGAGTCTACAATGAGCAGTTCTTC.

This clonotype was detected only a few times. The gene calls are TRBV12-3 or TRBV12-4 and TRBJ2-5, with TRBD1 matching over 7 bases. CDR3 length: 15 amino acids. V shed 7 bases and J 2 bases; nucleotides not matched to a gene: 10. The CDR3 DNA reads TGTGCCAGCATACAAAGACCGGGACAGCAAGAGACCCAGTACTTC. This codes for CASIQRPGQQETQYF.

This clonotype was found a few times. The chain is built from TRBV18 and TRBJ2-7; D is perhaps TRBD1 or TRBD2 (5 bases each). The V gene lost 1 base and the J gene lost 4 bases, with 14 bases spanning the gap. CDR1 KGHSH and CDR2 LQKENI come from the germline V gene. This CDR3 is built from 15 residues. The CDR3 reads CASSPLGEFGYEQYF. The CDR3 DNA reads as TGTGCCAGCTCACCACTGGGGGAGTTTGGGTACGAGCAGTACTTC.

There are a few counts of this clonotype. The chain joins TRBV12-3 or TRBV12-4 to TRBJ1-4, with a tentative D call TRBD1 (5 bases). This CDR3 spans 15 amino acids. The V end was cut by 5 bases, the J end by 5 bases, with 15 bases between. CDR3 DNA: TGTGCCAGCAGTACACGCGGGACTGTGAATGAAAAACTGTTTTTT. Translated: CASSTRGTVNEKLFF.

This sequence joins TRBV30 and TRBJ2-1; D uncertain. The CDR3 sequence is 9 residues long. The germline gives CDR1 GTSNPN, CDR2 SVGIG (reference sequence). V was clipped by 5 bases and J by 11 bases, with 7 bases between them. CDR3 sequence (DNA): TGTGCCTGGGGCTTAAAGCAGTTCTTC. The encoded protein is CAWGLKQFF.

The chain links TRBV19 to TRBJ2-1; D gene unclear. V shed 2 bases and J shed 7 bases, with 15 bases lying between them. CDR3 length: 15 amino acids. Germline CDR1 LNHDA, CDR2 SQIVND (reference sequence). The CDR3 protein is CASSIHPDPQNEQFF. CDR3 sequence (DNA): TGTGCCAGTAGTATACACCCAGACCCACAAAATGAGCAGTTCTTC.

This clonotype turned up a few times. This rearrangement joins TRBV9 to TRBJ2-5, with TRBD2 matching 10 bases. Germline CDR1 and CDR2: SGDLS and YYNGEE. CDR3 length equals 18 residues. Losses at the gene ends were 4 bases for V and 4 bases for J; bases not matched to a gene: 16. Here the CDR3 DNA reads TGTGCCAGCAGCCACCGTGTAGCGGGAGGTTTAGTAAGAGAGACCCAGTACTTC. This sequence encodes CASSHRVAGGLVRETQYF.

This clonotype has only one observation. J is TRBJ2-1 and V is TRBV6-1; 11 bases fit TRBD2. From germline, CDR1 is MNHNS and CDR2 SASEGT. V shed 1 base, J shed 7 bases, and the junction held 3 bases outside the gene matches. The CDR3 is 15 amino acids. The CDR3 nucleotides are TGTGCCAGCAGTGAAGGTGGACTAGCGGGTAATGAGCAGTTCTTC. Amino acid sequence: CASSEGGLAGNEQFF.

This clonotype has a handful of counts. This chain uses TRBV5-1 with TRBJ1-5; D gene unclear. The V gene lost 0 bases and the J gene lost 5 bases, with 9 bases spanning the gap. Germline CDR1 and CDR2: SGHRS and YFSETQ. The CDR3 contains 14 residues. The CDR3 DNA is TGCGCCAGCAGCTTGGGACGCCCTGATCAGCCCCAGCATTTT. It translates to CASSLGRPDQPQHF.

This clonotype showed up many times. This chain joins TRBV7-8 and TRBJ2-3; D not certain. CDR1 SGHVS and CDR2 FQNEAQ come from the germline V gene. With 4 bases removed from V and 5 bases from J, the gap between germline ends came to 7 bases. This CDR3 spans 12 amino acids. The CDR3 nucleotides are TGTGCCAGCAGCTCGCGGAGAGATACGCAGTATTTT. It specifies CASSSRRDTQYF.